Described below is a single T cell receptor beta chain sequence and its context. It lacks a known antigen. Base-call qualities are not available, and no considerably larger clone is one nucleotide away. These data originate in a study of blood T cells in healthy people across ages (dated by TCRdb to 2014 to 2015). In terms of the full investigation: In model experiments, template switching captured roughly one uniquely barcoded TCR beta cDNA molecule for every two T cells. For two donors (one aged 18 to 29 and one aged 80 or older), the study analyzed two additional independent replicas of 1 million unique cDNA reads from the same blood draw. Age-related changes in TCR beta repertoire diversity were measured in the study by deep sequencing normalized with unique cDNA molecular identifiers. The donors were divided into four age groups: young (average approximately 16 years), middle-aged (roughly 42), aged (about 62) and long-lived (82). To avoid experimental bias, donors of different ages were spread randomly across the sequencing lanes. Beyond this particular receptor, the publication reports: Estimates of total diversity from one million sequenced T cells were regarded as lower bounds and underestimates. Observed TCR beta diversity per million T cells fell roughly linearly with age, and a significant reduction was already apparent by age roughly 40. The long-lived group showed more naive CD4+ T cells, fewer expanded clones and increased TCR diversity than the aged group, suggesting age selection. A strong correlation was found between observed TCR beta diversity and the percentage of naive T cells measured by flow cytometry. Conclusive comparison of naive and antigen-experienced compartments was prevented by the profiling of bulk unsorted PBMCs. Because the CMV infection status of the donors was unknown, age-related changes in expanded clonotypes may potentially have been confounded.

The germline V gene encodes CDR1 MNHEY and CDR2 SMNVEV (reference sequence). The CDR3 sequence holds 16 residues, the cysteine and phenylalanine included. The entry retains the CDR3 DNA only, 48 bases that are in frame from base 1. Trimming costs V 5 bases and J 0 bases, and their ends lie 14 bases apart. The method behind the library was 5' RACE. Data came from an Illumina HiSeq 2500. A second PCR of about 7 to 12 cycles was run with a J-beta primer mix and a sample-barcoded 5' primer. A unique molecular identifier was introduced onto each TCR beta cDNA molecule by a template-switch 5' adaptor carrying 12 random nucleotides. At least 2.5 million CDR3-containing paired-end reads were obtained from each sample. First-strand cDNA synthesis was performed from all RNA using the Mint cDNA synthesis kit, with priming by a TRBC-specific oligonucleotide. Following uracil-DNA glycosylase treatment, all cDNA underwent a first 18-cycle PCR with the universal primers M1SS and BC2_uni_R. The study's own analysis went as follows. Each sample was normalized by randomly selecting 1 million high-quality reads, each carrying a distinct molecular identifier. Reads with shared molecular identifiers were discarded instead of being binned into consensus sequences. MiTCR, run with a Q25 quality threshold and the strictest error-elimination algorithm, handled CDR3 identification, clonotype clustering and error correction. A nonparametric unseen species model with Euler transformation was used to estimate a lower bound on total TCR beta diversity. TCRdb trimmed public reads at Q25 via fastp, called clones via MiXCR and kept in-frame beta chains. CDR3 protein duplicates are merged, each entry listing the most common genes and DNA. TCRdb's processing, not the authors', yielded these V and J calls. Within this sample are 790,000 or so distinct CDR3 sequences, with around three fifths of them counted one time only. 25% to 30% of the sample comes from the top ten.

Donors were approximately 42 systemically healthy Caucasian individuals from Russia aged roughly 6 to 100 years. Each donor gave approximately 9.4 milliliters of peripheral blood, drawn into EDTA-treated Vacutainer tubes. Ficoll-Paque density-gradient centrifugation was used to isolate PBMCs, with at least 7 million per sample. Trizol reagent was used to extract total RNA from PBMCs, with at least 6 micrograms per sample. For every donor, an aliquot of PBMCs went through flow cytometry to measure the percentages of naive CD45RAhigh/CD27high T cells. This receptor chain uses TRBV27 and TRBJ2-1; no D gene can be assigned with confidence. Sequencing input: blood. The TCR comes from a man aged 40-55 years in good health. CDR3 reads: CASSRRTPSSYNEQFF. The nucleotide sequence is given as TGTGCCAGCAGTCGCCGAACCCCTAGCTCCTACAATGAGCAGTTCTTC.